One and the same sample provided the 31 T cell receptor beta chains below, sequenced in a study of cytomegalovirus exposure and HLA in healthy donors. It was with 60 Vbeta and 13 Jbeta primers that the PCR ran. Produced via immunoSEQ multiplex PCR; TCRdb's table is partial and in-frame only. Altogether around 160,000 clones are present, over 60% being singletons, with the ten largest covering approximately 13%. The sample taken for sequencing was PBMCs. Receptors originate from a man in his forties or fifties in good health and CMV-seropositive.

This clone was found a few times. This sequence joins TRBV15 and TRBJ2-7; D might be TRBD1 (6 bases). Per germline, CDR1 LNHNV and CDR2 YYDKDF (reference sequence). This CDR3 region has 15 residues. Trimming cost V 0 bases and J 2 bases, with 11 bases left between them. In DNA, the CDR3 is TGTGCCACCAGCAGAGATAGGGGGACACCCTACGAGCAGTACTTC. Its translation is CATSRDRGTPYEQYF. Drawing the rest from reference TRBV15 and TRBJ2-7, the complete variable domain is DAMVIQNPRYQVTQFGKPVTLSCSQTLNHNVMYWYQQKSSQAPKLLFHYYDKDFNNEADTPDNFQSRRPNTSFCFLDIRSPGLGDTAMYLCATSRDRGTPYEQYFGPGTRLTVT.

V is TRBV27 and J is TRBJ2-1, with TRBD2 matching 9 bases. Germline CDR1 is MNHEY and CDR2 is SMNVEV (reference sequence). This CDR3 spans 20 amino acids. J was trimmed by 0 bases and V by 1 base; bases with no gene match: 13. Here the CDR3 reads CASSLYSPPGREGSYNEQFF. The CDR3 DNA follows: TGTGCCAGCAGTTTATATTCCCCGCCTGGGCGGGAGGGCTCCTACAATGAGCAGTTCTTC.

The chain links TRBV14 to TRBJ2-7, with a tentative D call TRBD2 (6 bases). The V gene's germline CDR1 is SGHDN and CDR2 FVKESK. The V end was cut by 3 bases, the J end by 1 base, with 19 bases between. The length of the CDR3 is 17 residues. Here the CDR3 reads CASSQRLRGSSSYEQYF. For the CDR3, the DNA is TGTGCCAGCAGCCAGAGGCTCCGGGGGAGTTCTTCCTACGAGCAGTACTTC.

The chain employs TRBV7-9 and TRBJ2-7; no clear D. Germline lookup yields CDR1 SEHNR and CDR2 FQNEAQ (reference sequence). This CDR3 contains 11 residues. The ends were cut back, 5 bases at V and 3 bases at J, with 5 bases in the middle. The CDR3 sequence: CASSPNYEQYF. The CDR3 bases are TGTGCCAGCAGCCCCAACTACGAGCAGTACTTC.

The chain links TRBV11-2 to TRBJ2-3; D unclear. Germline V CDR1 and CDR2: SGHAT, FQNNGV. This CDR3 has 12 amino acids. The V end lost 8 bases, the J end lost 8 bases, and 14 bases lay between the germline ends. The CDR3 is CASRSQAGTQYF. The CDR3 coding sequence is TGTGCCAGCCGCTCTCAGGCTGGTACGCAGTATTTT.

This chain connects TRBV11-1 to TRBJ2-7; 10 bases are a match to TRBD2. Trimming cost V 5 bases and J 3 bases; bases outside gene matches: 10. Germline V lookup: CDR1 SGHAT, CDR2 FQDESV (reference sequence). The CDR3 has 16 amino acids. The CDR3 loop reads CASSLQEWTSGYEQYF. The CDR3 coding sequence is TGTGCCAGCAGCCTCCAAGAATGGACTAGCGGCTACGAGCAGTACTTC.

This clone has a single count. V usage is TRBV5-1 and J usage is TRBJ1-1, with 9 bases matching TRBD1. CDR3 length: 15 amino acids. The J segment lost 1 base and the V segment lost 0 bases, leaving 1 base of the junction unmatched. In germline, CDR1 is SGHRS, CDR2 YFSETQ. As DNA, the CDR3 is TGCGCCAGCAGCTTGGGGGACAGGGAGAACACTGAAGCTTTCTTT. Translated, it gives CASSLGDRENTEAFF.

The rearrangement links TRBV12-5 to TRBJ2-1, with D perhaps matching TRBD2 (5 bases). Germline CDR1 LGHNT, CDR2 FRNRAP. The length of the CDR3 is 15 residues. The V gene lost 6 bases and the J gene lost 7 bases, with 19 bases spanning the gap. The CDR3 DNA is TGTGCTAGTGGGACCGGGATTCTCGCCCCAAATGAGCAGTTCTTC. Amino acid sequence: CASGTGILAPNEQFF.

This chain joins TRBV18 and TRBJ2-7, with D possibly matching TRBD2 (5 bases). There are 17 residues in the CDR3. Trimming removed 2 bases at V and 5 bases at J, with 22 bases between. CDR1 is KGHSH, CDR2 LQKENI, per germline. The CDR3 reads CASSPGPRNGIIHEQYF. In DNA form, the CDR3 reads TGTGCCAGCTCACCAGGCCCAAGGAACGGGATCATCCACGAGCAGTACTTC.

The chain uses TRBV19 and TRBJ1-2, with D maybe TRBD1 (5 bases). Germline loops: CDR1 LNHDA, CDR2 SQIVND (reference sequence). CDR3 length equals 16 residues. V dropped 7 bases and J dropped 8 bases, with 26 bases sitting between them. The CDR3: CASTSAGTVRPWGYTF. Written as DNA, the CDR3 is TGTGCCAGTACCTCCGCCGGGACTGTTCGACCTTGGGGCTACACCTTC. The full variable domain, its missing parts supplied by reference TRBV19 and TRBJ1-2, is DGGITQSPKYLFRKEGQNVTLSCEQNLNHDAMYWYRQDPGQGLRLIYYSQIVNDFQKGDIAEGYSVSREKKESFPLTVTSAQKNPTAFYLCASTSAGTVRPWGYTFGSGTRLTVV.

The chain carries TRBV27 and TRBJ2-1; TRBD2 matches 12 bases. V lost 5 bases, J lost 4 bases, and 3 bases stayed unmatched. The CDR3 totals 15 residues. Germline CDR1 reads MNHEY; CDR2 reads SMNVEV (reference sequence). This chain's CDR3 is CASSGLAGLYNEQFF. CDR3 DNA: TGTGCCAGCAGTGGACTAGCGGGATTGTACAATGAGCAGTTCTTC.

The J gene is TRBJ1-5, the V gene TRBV7-2; 10 positions match TRBD1. The junction had 18 bases not matched to a gene; V was cut back by 5 bases and J by 5 bases. The CDR3 covers 19 residues. CDR1 and CDR2 from the germline V gene are SGHTA and FQGNSA. CDR3 DNA: TGTGCCAGCAGCCCAATGAGGCCCGCCGCCGGGACAGGGGATCAGCCCCAGCATTTT. It yields the protein CASSPMRPAAGTGDQPQHF.

There are a few counts of this clone. V and J are TRBV7-9 and TRBJ2-3, with 8 bases that match TRBD2. The trim removed 1 base at V and 5 bases at J, leaving 5 bases unmatched. The CDR3 contains 15 residues. Germline V gene sequence: CDR1 SEHNR, CDR2 FQNEAQ (reference sequence). CDR3 loop: CASSLGAGAVDTQYF. The CDR3 DNA reads as TGTGCCAGCAGCTTAGGAGCGGGAGCGGTAGATACGCAGTATTTT.

This chain uses TRBV9 with TRBJ2-1; 10 bases line up with TRBD2. CDR1 is SGDLS, CDR2 YYNGEE, per germline. The CDR3 extends over 16 amino acids. V trimming: 4 bases; J trimming: 3 bases; junction bases outside the gene matches: 7. In DNA form, the CDR3 reads TGTGCCAGCAGCACAGCCGGGACTAGCGACTACAATGAGCAGTTCTTC. It is translated as CASSTAGTSDYNEQFF. The full variable domain, rest sourced from reference TRBV9 and TRBJ2-1, is DSGVTQTPKHLITATGQRVTLRCSPRSGDLSVYWYQQSLDQGLQFLIQYYNGEERAKGNILERFSAQQFPDLHSELNLSSLELGDSALYFCASSTAGTSDYNEQFFGPGTRLTVL.

The rearrangement joins TRBV11-2 to TRBJ1-3; the D gene is possibly TRBD1 (5 bases). CDR3 size: 15 residues. V shed 4 bases and J shed 3 bases, with 13 bases lying between them. Germline-derived CDR1 and CDR2 are SGHAT and FQNNGV. The DNA of the CDR3 is TGTGCCAGCAGCTCGAGACAGACTCATGGAAACACCATATATTTT. It yields the protein CASSSRQTHGNTIYF.

The chain uses TRBV23-1 and TRBJ2-7, with D tentatively TRBD1 (5 bases). TRBV23-1 is identified as an open reading frame with a role that is uncertain. With 11 bases removed from V and 2 bases from J, the gap between germline ends came to 16 bases. This CDR3 has 13 residues. In DNA form, the CDR3 reads TGCGCCCCCTGGGCAGGGCCTACCTACGAGCAGTACTTC. Its protein product is CAPWAGPTYEQYF.

The genes are TRBV5-1 and TRBJ2-7, with 9 bases that match TRBD1. CDR3 length: 15 residues. J was trimmed by 6 bases and V by 0 bases; bases with no gene match: 7. The V gene's germline CDR1 is SGHRS and CDR2 YFSETQ. The CDR3, as DNA: TGCGCCAGCAGCTTGGGGGGACAGGGATTCGGCGAGCAGTACTTC. As protein: CASSLGGQGFGEQYF.

This clone was recorded once. The junction shows a germline mismatch at one end, possibly a read error. This chain joins TRBV29-1 and TRBJ2-4, with D hard to call. The CDR3 sequence is 13 residues long. Germline loops: CDR1 SQVTM, CDR2 ANQGSEA. The CDR3 nucleotides read TGCAGCGTTGAAGATAGGTGGTCCAACAGTCAGTACTTC. This sequence encodes CSVEDRWSNSQYF.

The chain recombines TRBV27 with TRBJ2-1; 7 bases match TRBD1. V lost 5 bases, J lost 4 bases, and 11 bases stayed unmatched. The CDR3 totals 16 residues. Germline V gene sequence: CDR1 MNHEY, CDR2 SMNVEV (reference sequence). Here the CDR3 reads CASSPTDRVGYNEQFF. CDR3 nucleotide sequence: TGTGCCAGCAGTCCCACCGACAGGGTAGGTTACAATGAGCAGTTCTTC.

The chain has TRBV7-6 and TRBJ2-3; D is perhaps TRBD2 (6 bases). From germline, CDR1 is SGHVS and CDR2 FNYEAQ. This CDR3 is 14 amino acids long. V lost 7 bases to trimming and J lost 3 bases, with 14 bases between them. CDR3 sequence (DNA): TGTGCCAGCAATGCGGGTGGGGGGACAGATACGCAGTATTTT. It is translated as CASNAGGGTDTQYF.

This clone has only a few counts. The chain recombines TRBV19 with TRBJ2-2; D perhaps matches TRBD1 (6 bases). V was clipped by 8 bases and J by 2 bases, with 12 bases between them. Germline V gene data show CDR1 as LNHDA and CDR2 as SQIVND (reference sequence). The CDR3 contains 14 residues. In DNA, the CDR3 is TGTGCCAGTGGACGACAGGCCAACACCGGGGAGCTGTTTTTT. This translates into CASGRQANTGELFF.

This chain uses TRBV5-4 with TRBJ2-7; 10 bases align to TRBD2. V dropped 1 base and J dropped 3; count of bases not matched to a gene: 1. The CDR3 extends over 14 amino acids. In germline, CDR1 is SGHNT, CDR2 YYREEE (reference sequence). The CDR3 reads CASSLSSGSYEQYF. The CDR3 DNA reads as TGTGCCAGCAGCTTGTCTAGCGGGAGCTACGAGCAGTACTTC.

This clone has only a few counts. V gene TRBV4-2 combines with J gene TRBJ2-2; D gene uncertain. The germline V and J ends were trimmed by 0 bases and 4 bases, with 6 bases remaining between them. The CDR3 has 14 residues. Germline-derived CDR1 and CDR2 are LGHNA and YNFKEQ. The CDR3 region is CASSQEAITGELFF. The CDR3 nucleotides read TGTGCCAGCAGCCAAGAGGCCATCACCGGGGAGCTGTTTTTT.

This clone was seen a single time. The rearrangement uses TRBV5-1 and TRBJ2-7; a possible D gene is TRBD2 (6 bases). The CDR3 has 15 residues. Germline CDR1 and CDR2: SGHRS and YFSETQ. V was shortened by 4 bases and J by 4 bases, with 18 bases between the two germline ends. CDR3 DNA: TGCGCCAGCAGCGCCCCGGGGAGCGGGTTATACGAGCAGTACTTC. Protein: CASSAPGSGLYEQYF.

This clone was seen only a few times. The chain has TRBV2 and TRBJ1-2; 9 bases line up with TRBD1. CDR1 is SNHLY, CDR2 FYNNEI, per germline. CDR3 length: 14 amino acids. V was clipped by 11 bases and J by 2 bases; unmatched bases: 9. For the CDR3, the DNA is TGTGCCGCAAAGCCGGGACAGGGAAACTATGGCTACACCTTC. Protein: CAAKPGQGNYGYTF.

The rearrangement uses TRBV6-4 and TRBJ2-3, with 7 bases lining up with TRBD2. The CDR3 is 15 amino acids. V lost 0 bases and J lost 0; bases outside the gene matches: 0. Germline CDR1 and CDR2: MRHNA and SNTAGT. This chain's CDR3 is CASSDSAGSTDTQYF. CDR3 sequence (DNA): TGTGCCAGCAGTGACTCAGCGGGGAGCACAGATACGCAGTATTTT.

The J gene is TRBJ1-4, the V gene TRBV27; 8 nucleotides line up with TRBD1. CDR3 length equals 14 residues. With 2 bases clipped from V and 14 bases from J, the junction kept 10 bases outside the gene matches. From germline, CDR1 is MNHEY and CDR2 SMNVEV (reference sequence). CDR3 loop: CASSLGGRGQVLFF. The CDR3 bases are TGTGCCAGCAGTTTAGGGGGGAGGGGACAGGTGCTGTTTTTT.

The chain links TRBV30 to TRBJ2-1; D is possibly TRBD2 (5 bases). V shed 6 bases and J shed 1 base, with 7 bases lying between them. Looked up from germline, CDR1 is GTSNPN and CDR2 is SVGIG (reference sequence). CDR3 length: 12 amino acids. For the CDR3, the DNA is TGTGCCTGTAGCGTTTCCTACAATGAGCAGTTCTTC. Translating gives CACSVSYNEQFF.

This clone was counted a few times. This chain joins TRBV12-5 and TRBJ1-1, with 12 bases fitting TRBD1. The length of the CDR3 is 18 residues. V gave up 0 bases and J gave up 4 bases; unmatched junction bases: 9. Germline values: CDR1 LGHNT, CDR2 FRNRAP. CDR3 residues: CASGLVGGTGGRFTEAFF. The CDR3 DNA reads as TGTGCTAGTGGTTTGGTGGGTGGGACAGGGGGCCGATTCACTGAAGCTTTCTTT.

The chain recombines TRBV30 with TRBJ2-1, with no clear D. Germline V gives CDR1 GTSNPN, CDR2 SVGIG (reference sequence). The CDR3 contains 13 residues. Trimming stripped 0 bases from V and 6 bases from J, with 9 bases between. As DNA, the CDR3 is TGTGCCTGGAGTGTCAGCGCGACCAATGAGCAGTTCTTC. Protein: CAWSVSATNEQFF. Full variable domain (missing parts from reference TRBV30 and TRBJ2-1): SQTIHQWPATLVQPVGSPLSLECTVEGTSNPNLYWYRQAAGRGLQLLFYSVGIGQISSEVPQNLSASRPQDRQFILSSKKLLLSDSGFYLCAWSVSATNEQFFGPGTRLTVL.

The V call is TRBV6-1, the J call TRBJ1-2; D perhaps matches TRBD1 (5 bases). This CDR3 is built from 15 residues. The germline V and J ends were trimmed by 3 bases and 5 bases, with 16 bases remaining between them. Germline CDR1 and CDR2: MNHNS and SASEGT. The chain's CDR3 is CASSEPQGSGYGYTF. The CDR3 DNA reads as TGTGCCAGCAGTGAGCCGCAGGGTAGTGGGTATGGCTACACCTTC.